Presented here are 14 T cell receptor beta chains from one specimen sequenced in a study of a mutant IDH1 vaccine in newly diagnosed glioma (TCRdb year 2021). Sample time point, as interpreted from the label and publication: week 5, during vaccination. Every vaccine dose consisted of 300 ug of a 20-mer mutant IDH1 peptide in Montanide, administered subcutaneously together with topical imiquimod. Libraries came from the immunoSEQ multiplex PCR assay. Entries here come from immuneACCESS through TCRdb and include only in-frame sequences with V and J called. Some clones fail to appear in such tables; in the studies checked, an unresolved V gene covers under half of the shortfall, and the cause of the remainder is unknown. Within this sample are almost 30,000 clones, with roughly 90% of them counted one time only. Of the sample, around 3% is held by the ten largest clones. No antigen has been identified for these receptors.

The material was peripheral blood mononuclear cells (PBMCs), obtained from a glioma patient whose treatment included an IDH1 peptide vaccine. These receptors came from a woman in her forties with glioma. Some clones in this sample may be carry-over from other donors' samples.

CDR3 region: CASSLAGTAGNTIYF. As DNA, the CDR3 is TGTGCCAGCAGCTTAGCCGGGACAGCTGGAAACACCATATATTTT. This sequence joins TRBV7-9 and TRBJ1-3, with 7 nucleotides matching TRBD1. With 0 bases clipped from V and 2 bases from J, the junction kept 1 base outside the gene matches. In germline, CDR1 is SEHNR, CDR2 FQNEAQ (reference sequence). The CDR3 sequence is 15 residues long. The whole variable domain, remainder taken from reference TRBV7-9 and TRBJ1-3, is DTGVSQNPRHKITKRGQNVTFRCDPISEHNRLYWYRQTLGQGPEFLTYFQNEAQLEKSRLLSDRFSAERPKGSFSTLEIQRTEQGDSAMYLCASSLAGTAGNTIYFGEGSWLTVV.

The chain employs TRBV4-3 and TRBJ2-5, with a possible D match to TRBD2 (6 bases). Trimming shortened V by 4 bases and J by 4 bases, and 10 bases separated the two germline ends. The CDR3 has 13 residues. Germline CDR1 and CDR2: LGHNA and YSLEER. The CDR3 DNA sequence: TGCGCCAGCAGCCGACTGGGGGGAGAGACCCAGTACTTC. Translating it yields CASSRLGGETQYF.

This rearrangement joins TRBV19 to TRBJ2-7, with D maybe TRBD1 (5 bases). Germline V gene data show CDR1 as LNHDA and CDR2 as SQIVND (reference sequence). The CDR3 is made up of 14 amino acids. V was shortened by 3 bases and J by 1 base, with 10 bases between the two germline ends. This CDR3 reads CASSITAGSYEQYF. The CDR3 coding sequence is TGTGCCAGTAGTATCACCGCAGGGTCCTACGAGCAGTACTTC.

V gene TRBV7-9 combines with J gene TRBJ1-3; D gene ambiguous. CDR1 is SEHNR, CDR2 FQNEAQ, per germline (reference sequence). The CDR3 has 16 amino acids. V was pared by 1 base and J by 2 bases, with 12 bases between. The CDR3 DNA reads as TGTGCCAGCAGCTTAGTGGCAGGTCTAGCTGGAAACACCATATATTTT. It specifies CASSLVAGLAGNTIYF.

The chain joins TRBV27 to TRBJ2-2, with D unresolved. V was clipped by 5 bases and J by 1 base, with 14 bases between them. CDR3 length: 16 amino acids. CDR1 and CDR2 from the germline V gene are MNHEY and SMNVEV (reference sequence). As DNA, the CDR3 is TGTGCCAGCAGTCCGATGCCAGGCATGAACACCGGGGAGCTGTTTTTT. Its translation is CASSPMPGMNTGELFF.

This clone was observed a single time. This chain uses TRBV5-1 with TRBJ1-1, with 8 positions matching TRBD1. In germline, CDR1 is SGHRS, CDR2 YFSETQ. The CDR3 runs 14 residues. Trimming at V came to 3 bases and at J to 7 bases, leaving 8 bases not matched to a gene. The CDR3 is CASSSLPGTGEAFF. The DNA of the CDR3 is TGCGCCAGCAGCTCGCTTCCCGGGACAGGTGAAGCTTTCTTT.

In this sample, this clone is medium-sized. The CDR3 is CASSFGVREGDQPQHF. CDR3 bases: TGTGCCAGCAGTTTTGGAGTCAGGGAGGGGGATCAGCCCCAGCATTTT. The rearrangement links TRBV6-5 to TRBJ1-5; weak D call: TRBD1 (6 bases). Germline-derived CDR1 and CDR2 are MNHEY and SVGAGI. The V gene lost 4 bases and the J gene lost 5 bases, with 18 bases spanning the gap. This CDR3 is built from 16 residues.

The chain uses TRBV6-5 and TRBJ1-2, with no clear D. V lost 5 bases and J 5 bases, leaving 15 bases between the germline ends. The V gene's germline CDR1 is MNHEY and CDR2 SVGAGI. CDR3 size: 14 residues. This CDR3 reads CASSNMEHPYGYTF. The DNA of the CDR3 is TGTGCCAGCAGTAATATGGAACACCCTTATGGCTACACCTTC.

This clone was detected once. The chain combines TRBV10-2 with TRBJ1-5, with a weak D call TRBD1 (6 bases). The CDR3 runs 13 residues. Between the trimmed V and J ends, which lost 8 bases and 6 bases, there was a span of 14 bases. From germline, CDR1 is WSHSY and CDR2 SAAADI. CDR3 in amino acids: CASEAGVGQPQHF. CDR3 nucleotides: TGCGCCAGCGAGGCAGGGGTAGGTCAGCCCCAGCATTTT.

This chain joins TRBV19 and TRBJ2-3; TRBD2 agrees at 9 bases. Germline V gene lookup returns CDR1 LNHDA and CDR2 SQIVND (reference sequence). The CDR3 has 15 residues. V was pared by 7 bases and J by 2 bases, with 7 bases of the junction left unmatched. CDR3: CASNPAGGLTDTQYF. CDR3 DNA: TGTGCCAGTAACCCAGCGGGGGGTCTCACAGATACGCAGTATTTT.

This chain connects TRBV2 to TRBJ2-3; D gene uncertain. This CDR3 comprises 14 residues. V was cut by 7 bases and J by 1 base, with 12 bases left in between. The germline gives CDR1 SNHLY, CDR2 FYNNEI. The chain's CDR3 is CASTPYAGTDTQYF. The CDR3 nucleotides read TGTGCCAGCACACCCTATGCGGGCACAGATACGCAGTATTTT.

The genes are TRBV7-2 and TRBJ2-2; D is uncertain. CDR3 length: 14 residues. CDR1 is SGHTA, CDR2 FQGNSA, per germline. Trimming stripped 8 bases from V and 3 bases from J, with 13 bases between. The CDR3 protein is CASPQDPDTGELFF. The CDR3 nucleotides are TGTGCCAGCCCCCAGGACCCGGACACCGGGGAGCTGTTTTTT.

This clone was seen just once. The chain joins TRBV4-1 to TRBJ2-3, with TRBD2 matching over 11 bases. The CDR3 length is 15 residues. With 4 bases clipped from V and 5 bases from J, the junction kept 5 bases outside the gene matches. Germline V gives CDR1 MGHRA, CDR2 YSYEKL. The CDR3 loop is CASSPLAGGVDTQYF. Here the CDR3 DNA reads TGCGCCAGCAGCCCGTTAGCGGGAGGGGTAGATACGCAGTATTTT.

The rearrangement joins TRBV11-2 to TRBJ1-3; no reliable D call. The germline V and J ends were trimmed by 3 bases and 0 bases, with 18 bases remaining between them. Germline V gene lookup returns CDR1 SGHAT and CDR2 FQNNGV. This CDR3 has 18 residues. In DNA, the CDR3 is TGTGCCAGCAGCTTGAGTAACATGGGTTTCAGCTCTGGAAACACCATATATTTT. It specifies CASSLSNMGFSSGNTIYF. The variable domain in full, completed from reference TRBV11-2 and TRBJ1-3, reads EAGVAQSPRYKIIEKRQSVAFWCNPISGHATLYWYQQILGQGPKLLIQFQNNGVVDDSQLPKDRFSAERLKGVDSTLKIQPAKLEDSAVYLCASSLSNMGFSSGNTIYFGEGSWLTVV.